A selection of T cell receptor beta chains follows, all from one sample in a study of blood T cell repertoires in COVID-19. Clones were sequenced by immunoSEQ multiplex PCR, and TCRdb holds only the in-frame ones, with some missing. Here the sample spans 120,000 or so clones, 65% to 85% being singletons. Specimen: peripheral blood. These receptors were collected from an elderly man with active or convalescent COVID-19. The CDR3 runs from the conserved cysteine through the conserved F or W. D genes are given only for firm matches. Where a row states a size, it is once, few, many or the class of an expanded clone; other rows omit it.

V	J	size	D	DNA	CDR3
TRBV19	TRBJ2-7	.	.	TGTGCCAGTAGTATAGATTTCACTGAGGCCTACGAGCAGTACTTC	CASSIDFTEAYEQYF
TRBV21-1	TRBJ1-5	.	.	TGTGCCAGCAGCACTCGGACAGGGGGCCGAAGCAATCAGCCCCAGCATTTT	CASSTRTGGRSNQPQHF
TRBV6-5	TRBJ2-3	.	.	TGTGCCAGCAGTCTTGCCGGCGGACACGCAGATACGCAGTATTTT	CASSLAGGHADTQYF
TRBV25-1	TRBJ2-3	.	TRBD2	TGTGCCAGCTACACCGGACTAGCGGGGGATACGCAGTATTTT	CASYTGLAGDTQYF
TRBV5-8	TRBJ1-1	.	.	TGTGCCAGCAGCGTATCCGAGCAGGGGTGGGCTGAAGCTTTCTTT	CASSVSEQGWAEAFF
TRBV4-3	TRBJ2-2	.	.	TGCGCCAGCAGCCCATCTCAGGCCGGGGAGCTGTTTTTT	CASSPSQAGELFF
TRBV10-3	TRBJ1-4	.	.	TGTGCCAGTAATGACGGAGCAACTAATGAAAAACTGTTTTTT	CASNDGATNEKLFF
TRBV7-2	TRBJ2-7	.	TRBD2	TGTGCCAGCAGCTTAGCTAGCGGGGGATCCTACGAGCAGTACTTC	CASSLASGGSYEQYF
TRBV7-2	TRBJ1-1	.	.	TGTGCCAGCAGCTTGACAGGGAACACTGAAGCTTTCTTT	CASSLTGNTEAFF
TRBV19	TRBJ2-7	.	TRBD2	TGTGCCAGTAGTTTAAAACCGACTAGCGGGGGGCTGGATTCCTACGAGCAGTACTTC	CASSLKPTSGGLDSYEQYF
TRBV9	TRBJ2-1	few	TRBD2	TGTGCCAGCAGCGTAGGCCTAGCGGGGGGGTACAATGAGCAGTTCTTC	CASSVGLAGGYNEQFF
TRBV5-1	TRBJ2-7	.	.	TGCGCCAGCAGCTTGGGTGAGGTACCCATGGAGTTCGGGCAGTACTTC	CASSLGEVPMEFGQYF
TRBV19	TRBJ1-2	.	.	TGTGCCAGTAACCCCACGTCAGGAACTAACTATGGCTACACCTTC	CASNPTSGTNYGYTF
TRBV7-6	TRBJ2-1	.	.	TGTGCCTCAAGAGGGGGGGGCAATGAGCAGTTCTTC	CASRGGGNEQFF
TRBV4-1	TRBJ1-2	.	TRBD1	TGCGCCAGCAGCCAACGGACAGGGGGTAACTATGGCTACACCTTC	CASSQRTGGNYGYTF
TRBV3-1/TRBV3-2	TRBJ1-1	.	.	TGTGCCAGCAGCCAACTCAGGAACACTGAAGCTTTCTTT	CASSQLRNTEAFF
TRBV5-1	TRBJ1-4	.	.	TGCGCCAGCCATCCGGGGGGAGAGGATGAAAAACTGTTTTTT	CASHPGGEDEKLFF
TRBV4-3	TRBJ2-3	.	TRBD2	TGCGCCAGCAGCCATTTCACCGGGGGGGGCCCAAGCACAGATACGCAGTATTTT	CASSHFTGGGPSTDTQYF
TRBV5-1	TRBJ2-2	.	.	TGCGCCAGCAGCTTGGACAGGGTGGGCACCGGGGAGCTGTTTTTT	CASSLDRVGTGELFF
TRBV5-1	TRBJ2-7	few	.	TGCGCCAGCAGCTTACAGGGCCACAACGAGCAGTACTTC	CASSLQGHNEQYF
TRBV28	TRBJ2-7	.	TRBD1	TGTGCCAGCACCTCGACAGGGGTTGGCTACGAGCAGTACTTC	CASTSTGVGYEQYF
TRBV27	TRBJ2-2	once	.	TGTGCCAGCAGTTTTACTGGCGGGGAGCTGTTTTTT	CASSFTGGELFF
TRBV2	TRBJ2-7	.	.	TGTGCCACCCTTGCTCCCCCCAGGGAGCAGTACTTC	CATLAPPREQYF